This T cell receptor beta chain emerged from a study of molecular identifiers for immune sequencing clone quantification. Study background: Split five ways in replicates, RNA from around 20,000 or 99,000 naive CD8 cells had four portions sequenced. Study-wide results and limits: Among 1 million or so naive cells, as was reported, spiked Jurkat TCR RNA from one cell was detectable.

Regarding this clonotype: What it binds is not known. A much larger clonotype is one base distant, so this may be a read error.

Libraries of bulk TCR were made by previously described methods (with listed TCR primers). TCRdb recomputed calls from the PCR reads with MiXCR, one row per CDR3 protein. The table lists roughly 630,000 distinct CDR3 sequences, approximately 24% of them singletons. The CDR3 has 12 residues. V gave up 6 bases and J gave up 8 bases, with 10 bases separating them. CDR1 and CDR2 (germline): KGHDR, SFDVKD. The gene calls are TRBV24-1 and TRBJ2-1; perhaps TRBD1 as D (5 bases). Material: naive CD8+ T cells from blood, with Jurkat cell RNA spiked in. Subset in this sample: FACS-sorted CD8+CD4-CCR7+CD45RA+ naive T cells. The clonotype comes from a human donor in good health. Some libraries in this study had Jurkat cell RNA spiked in. DNA of the CDR3: TGTGCCACCAGTAGTTTAGGGGATGAGCAGTTCTTC. Residues: CATSSLGDEQFF.